This T cell receptor (beta chain) came from a study of T cells after yellow fever vaccination. Study-wide results and caveats: Booster sampling recovered most clones from primary vaccination (less than 97% CD4, 88% CD8). Across the CD4 and CD8 compartments, a small share of clonotypes was present in both. Bulk-population clonotypes that are abundant could appear as contaminants in FACS-sorted repertoires.

Trimming took off 4 bases at V and 7 bases at J, with 17 bases between the two ends. The CDR3 length is 14 residues. Per germline, CDR1 SQVTM and CDR2 ANQGSEA. Only a few counts were recorded for this clonotype. Its antigen remains unidentified. The authors made TCR cDNA by 5'RACE template switching, adding a universal primer site and UMIs. A single record per CDR3 protein comes from TCRdb applying MiXCR to the 5' RACE reads. The data contain under 500,000 distinct CDR3 sequences, around 20% of them singletons. The V and J genes are TRBV29-1 and TRBJ2-1; TRBD1 might be the D (5 bases). This material consisted of PBMCs, taken before the yellow fever booster vaccination. The receptor was isolated from a man younger than 35 who received the YFV17D yellow fever vaccine. The CDR3 sequence: CSVVGAASTNEQFF. The CDR3 region has the DNA TGCAGCGTTGTAGGGGCAGCTTCAACGAATGAGCAGTTCTTC.